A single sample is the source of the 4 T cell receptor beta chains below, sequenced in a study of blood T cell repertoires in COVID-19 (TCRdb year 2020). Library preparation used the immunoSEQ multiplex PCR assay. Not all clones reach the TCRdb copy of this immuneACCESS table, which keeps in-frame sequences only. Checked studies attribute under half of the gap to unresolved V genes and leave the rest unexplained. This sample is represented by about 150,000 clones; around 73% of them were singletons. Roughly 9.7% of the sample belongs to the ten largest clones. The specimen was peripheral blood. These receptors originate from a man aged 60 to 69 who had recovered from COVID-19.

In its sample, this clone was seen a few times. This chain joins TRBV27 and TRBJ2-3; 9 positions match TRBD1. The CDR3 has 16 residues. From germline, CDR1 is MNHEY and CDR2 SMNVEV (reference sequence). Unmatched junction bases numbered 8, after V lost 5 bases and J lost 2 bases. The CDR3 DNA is TGTGCCAGCAGTCCACCCGGACAGGGGAACACAGATACGCAGTATTTT. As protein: CASSPPGQGNTDTQYF.

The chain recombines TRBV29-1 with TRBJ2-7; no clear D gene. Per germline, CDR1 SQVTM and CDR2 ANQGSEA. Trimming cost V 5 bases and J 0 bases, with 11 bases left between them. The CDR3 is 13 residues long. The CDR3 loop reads CSVFESVSYEQYF. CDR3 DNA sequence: TGCAGCGTTTTCGAAAGCGTCTCCTACGAGCAGTACTTC.

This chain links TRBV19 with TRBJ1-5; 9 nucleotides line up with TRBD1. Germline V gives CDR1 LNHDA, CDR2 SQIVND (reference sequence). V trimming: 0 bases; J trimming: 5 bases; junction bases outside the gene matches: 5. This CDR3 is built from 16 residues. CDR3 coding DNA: TGTGCCAGTAGTATAGATACAGGGGGCTGGGATCAGCCCCAGCATTTT. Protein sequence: CASSIDTGGWDQPQHF.

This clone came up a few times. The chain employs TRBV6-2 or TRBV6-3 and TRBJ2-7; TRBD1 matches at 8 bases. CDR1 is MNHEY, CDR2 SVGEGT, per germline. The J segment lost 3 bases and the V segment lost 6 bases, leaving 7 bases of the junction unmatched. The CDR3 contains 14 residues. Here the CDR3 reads CASSTGGLLYEQYF. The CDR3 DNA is TGTGCCAGCAGCACAGGGGGTCTGCTCTACGAGCAGTACTTC.